These 24 T cell receptor beta chains were all obtained from the same sample, sequenced in a study of OX40 agonist ivuxolimab in advanced cancers. Sequencing was performed with immunoSEQ multiplex PCR; in TCRdb, only in-frame clones are kept and a portion is missing. The sample lists around 80,000 clones, 88% seen once, with approximately 0.67% in the top ten. The material sequenced was CD4+ or CD8+ T cells sorted from blood, taken in a trial of the OX40 agonist ivuxolimab. These receptor sequences come from an adult with an advanced solid tumor such as melanoma, head and neck, liver or kidney cancer.

This clone was seen once. V usage is TRBV28 and J usage is TRBJ2-7; TRBD1 aligns across 7 bases. Germline loops: CDR1 MDHEN, CDR2 SYDVKM. The trim removed 5 bases at V and 2 bases at J, leaving 9 bases unmatched. The CDR3 covers 15 residues. CDR3 DNA sequence: TGTGCCAGCAGTCCCGGGGACAGCTGGACCTACGAGCAGTACTTC. Translated, it gives CASSPGDSWTYEQYF.

This chain connects TRBV2 to TRBJ2-6; no clear D. The CDR3 extends over 13 amino acids. Germline CDR1 reads SNHLY; CDR2 reads FYNNEI. The germline V and J ends were trimmed by 6 bases and 3 bases, with 6 bases remaining between them. The DNA of the CDR3 is TGTGCCAGCAGAATCAATGGGGCCAACGTCCTGACTTTC. It translates to CASRINGANVLTF.

CDR3 sequence (DNA): TGTGCCAGCAGCTTAGTAGGGACTGGGGGTGCAGATACGCAGTATTTT. The encoded protein is CASSLVGTGGADTQYF. J is TRBJ2-3 and V is TRBV7-2; D might be TRBD2 (6 bases). The CDR3 runs to 16 residues. V was pared by 1 base and J by 4 bases, with 15 bases between. CDR1 and CDR2 from the germline V gene are SGHTA and FQGNSA. Full variable domain (rest looked up from reference TRBV7-2 and TRBJ2-3): GAGVSQSPSNKVTEKGKDVELRCDPISGHTALYWYRQSLGQGLEFLIYFQGNSAPDKSGLPSDRFSAERTGGSVSTLTIQRTQQEDSAVYLCASSLVGTGGADTQYFGPGTRLTVL.

The chain links TRBV6-5 to TRBJ1-3; TRBD1 might be the D (6 bases). CDR1 is MNHEY and CDR2 is SVGAGI in the germline V gene. There are 15 residues in the CDR3. V gave up 6 bases and J gave up 0 bases, with 12 bases separating them. CDR3 sequence (DNA): TGTGCCAGCAGACTGGGGGCCTCCTCTGGAAACACCATATATTTT. Its translation is CASRLGASSGNTIYF.

The CDR3 region is CASSPNRNTGELFF. The CDR3 DNA is TGTGCCAGTAGTCCCAACAGGAACACCGGGGAGCTGTTTTTT. The chain is built from TRBV19 and TRBJ2-2; D gene uncertain. Trimming left V 5 bases short and J 1 base short, with 8 bases between. Per germline, CDR1 LNHDA and CDR2 SQIVND (reference sequence). There are 14 residues in the CDR3.

The rearrangement uses TRBV2 and TRBJ2-1, with a tentative D call TRBD2 (5 bases). The CDR3 is 15 amino acids. CDR1 and CDR2 (germline): SNHLY, FYNNEI. V gave up 0 bases and J gave up 8 bases, with 14 bases separating them. CDR3 loop: CASSEAPLEADEQFF. For the CDR3, the DNA is TGTGCCAGCAGTGAAGCCCCATTGGAGGCCGATGAGCAGTTCTTC.

This chain joins TRBV19 and TRBJ2-3; D remains unclear. The CDR3 is 16 amino acids. Germline assignment: CDR1 LNHDA and CDR2 SQIVND (reference sequence). V lost 4 bases, J lost 1 base, and 15 bases lay in between. The CDR3 coding sequence is TGTGCCAGTAGTACCCCGGACGGAGTGGGCACAGATACGCAGTATTTT. Translating gives CASSTPDGVGTDTQYF.

This clone occurred once. The chain has TRBV7-8 and TRBJ2-7, with 10 bases aligning to TRBD1. Trimming took 5 bases from V and 3 from J; bases not matched to a gene: 7. CDR3 size: 15 residues. Germline CDR1 is SGHVS and CDR2 is FQNEAQ. CDR3 residues: CASSGRDRGNYEQYF. DNA of the CDR3: TGTGCCAGCAGCGGACGGGACAGGGGCAACTACGAGCAGTACTTC.

The chain links TRBV25-1 to TRBJ2-5; D is ambiguous. The germline V gene has CDR1 MGHDK and CDR2 SYGVNS. The CDR3 runs to 14 residues. Trimming shortened V by 7 bases and J by 1 base, and 13 bases separated the two germline ends. This chain's CDR3 is CASKGQSPQETQYF. DNA for the CDR3: TGTGCCAGCAAGGGTCAATCACCCCAAGAGACCCAGTACTTC.

This chain uses TRBV29-1 with TRBJ1-1, with 8 bases aligning to TRBD1. The CDR3 has 12 residues. The V and J ends lost 6 bases and 4 bases, in that order; junction bases with no gene match: 4. Germline V gene data show CDR1 as SQVTM and CDR2 as ANQGSEA. Here the CDR3 reads CSVTGVGTEAFF. In nucleotides, the CDR3 is TGCAGCGTGACAGGGGTGGGCACTGAAGCTTTCTTT.

This clone was seen a single time. This chain links TRBV7-9 with TRBJ2-7; possible D gene TRBD1, 6 bases. CDR1 and CDR2 (germline): SEHNR, FQNEAQ (reference sequence). This CDR3 is built from 12 residues. Trimming left V 2 bases short and J 6 bases short, with 8 bases between. CDR3 DNA: TGTGCCAGCAGCTTATTAGGGGGCGAGCAGTACTTC. This sequence encodes CASSLLGGEQYF.

The chain employs TRBV5-8 and TRBJ1-2, with TRBD1 matching over 9 bases. The CDR3 runs to 16 residues. Germline assignment: CDR1 SGHTS and CDR2 YDEGEE. The V segment lost 2 bases and the J segment 0 bases; nucleotides outside the gene matches: 5. The CDR3 is CASSLRTGATNYGYTF. CDR3 bases: TGTGCCAGCAGCTTAAGGACAGGGGCGACTAACTATGGCTACACCTTC.

The CDR3 spells CASSLPTGLGEAFF. The CDR3 coding sequence is TGTGCCAGCAGCTTACCGACAGGGCTGGGGGAAGCTTTCTTT. The chain has TRBV7-9 and TRBJ1-1, with 7 bases matching TRBD1. J was trimmed by 8 bases and V by 2 bases; bases with no gene match: 8. The CDR3 sequence is 14 residues long. CDR1 SEHNR and CDR2 FQNEAQ come from the germline V gene (reference sequence). Full variable domain (missing parts from reference TRBV7-9 and TRBJ1-1): DTGVSQNPRHKITKRGQNVTFRCDPISEHNRLYWYRQTLGQGPEFLTYFQNEAQLEKSRLLSDRFSAERPKGSFSTLEIQRTEQGDSAMYLCASSLPTGLGEAFFGQGTRLTVV.

This clone was seen a single time. The genes are TRBV30 and TRBJ1-5, with D possibly TRBD1 on 6 matching bases. Germline assignment: CDR1 GTSNPN and CDR2 SVGIG (reference sequence). V was cut by 2 bases and J by 4 bases, with 12 bases left in between. This CDR3 is built from 14 residues. The CDR3, as DNA: TGTGCCTGGAGTCGAGGGACACTAAATCAGCCCCAGCATTTT. This sequence encodes CAWSRGTLNQPQHF.

This rearrangement joins TRBV2 to TRBJ1-5; no clear D gene. The CDR3 is made up of 14 amino acids. In germline, CDR1 is SNHLY, CDR2 FYNNEI. Trimming took off 7 bases at V and 0 bases at J, with 10 bases between the two ends. As DNA, the CDR3 is TGTGCCAGCAAGTCCCGCTATAGCAATCAGCCCCAGCATTTT. This translates into CASKSRYSNQPQHF.

The genes are TRBV15 and TRBJ1-4; TRBD1 matches at 7 bases. The CDR3 has 14 residues. V lost 5 bases and J lost 8; bases outside the gene matches: 8. CDR1 is LNHNV and CDR2 is YYDKDF in the germline V gene (reference sequence). This CDR3 is CATSDRGGREKLFF. In nucleotides, the CDR3 is TGTGCCACCAGCGACCGAGGGGGCCGGGAAAAACTGTTTTTT.

This chain connects TRBV20-1 to TRBJ2-7; no definite D call. CDR1 and CDR2 from the germline V gene are DFQATT and SNEGSKA (reference sequence). This CDR3 has 11 amino acids. The ends were cut back, 0 bases at V and 3 bases at J, with 3 bases in the middle. The CDR3 nucleotides read TGCAGTGCTAGAGATTACTACGAGCAGTACTTC. Translating it yields CSARDYYEQYF.

J is TRBJ1-2 and V is TRBV5-1; 7 bases match TRBD1. CDR1 is SGHRS and CDR2 is YFSETQ in the germline V gene. The CDR3 is 14 amino acids. Trimming at V came to 3 bases and at J to 3 bases, leaving 5 bases not matched to a gene. CDR3 in DNA: TGCGCCAGCAGCTCAGGACAGGAACACTATGGCTACACCTTC. Translating it yields CASSSGQEHYGYTF.

The CDR3 region is CASSPRDRLLVGSPLHF. DNA of the CDR3: TGTGCCAGCAGCCCCCGGGACAGGCTACTTGTCGGTTCACCCCTCCACTTT. The gene calls are TRBV7-8 and TRBJ1-6, with 8 bases aligning to TRBD1. The CDR3 has 17 amino acids. Germline CDR1 SGHVS, CDR2 FQNEAQ. V was clipped by 5 bases and J by 9 bases; unmatched bases: 15.

This chain joins TRBV27 and TRBJ2-7, with a weak D call TRBD2 (5 bases). This CDR3 has 14 residues. Trimming shortened V by 7 bases and J by 2 bases, and 15 bases separated the two germline ends. CDR1 and CDR2 from the germline V gene are MNHEY and SMNVEV (reference sequence). The CDR3 sequence is CASTNGIFPYEQYF. CDR3 in DNA: TGTGCCAGCACCAACGGGATCTTCCCCTACGAGCAGTACTTC.

V and J are TRBV15 and TRBJ2-6; D possibly corresponds to TRBD2 (6 bases). There are 16 residues in the CDR3. Germline V CDR1 and CDR2: LNHNV, YYDKDF (reference sequence). V was trimmed by 1 base and J by 4 bases, leaving 11 bases between them. This chain's CDR3 is CATSRGVGRGANVLTF. DNA of the CDR3: TGTGCCACCAGCAGAGGCGTAGGGAGGGGGGCCAACGTCCTGACTTTC.

The chain recombines TRBV7-6 with TRBJ1-4; perhaps TRBD1 as D (6 bases). Germline V lookup: CDR1 SGHVS, CDR2 FNYEAQ. V gave up 5 bases and J gave up 0 bases, with 13 bases separating them. CDR3 length equals 16 residues. The CDR3 loop is CASSHFRGATNEKLFF. The CDR3 region has the DNA TGTGCCAGCAGCCACTTTAGGGGGGCAACTAATGAAAAACTGTTTTTT.

The rearrangement uses TRBV4-2 and TRBJ1-2; TRBD1 agrees at 8 bases. CDR1 is LGHNA, CDR2 YNFKEQ, per germline. The CDR3 loop spans 13 amino acids. V shed 5 bases and J 7 bases; nucleotides not matched to a gene: 6. CDR3 nucleotides: TGTGCCAGCAGCGACGGACAGGGAGGTGGCTACACCTTC. This codes for CASSDGQGGGYTF.

This rearrangement joins TRBV2 to TRBJ2-7; 10 bases agree with TRBD2. The ends lost 7 bases at V and 5 bases at J; junction bases unmatched: 8. The CDR3 length is 14 residues. CDR1 and CDR2 (germline): SNHLY, FYNNEI. The CDR3 DNA follows: TGTGCCAGCACCCAGCGGGAGGGTTCGAACGAGCAGTACTTC. It translates to CASTQREGSNEQYF.